The rows below give T cell receptor beta chains drawn from one sample of a study of cytomegalovirus exposure and HLA in healthy donors. Measured with immunoSEQ multiplex PCR; TCRdb has only the in-frame clones, and not every one. Counted here are about 140,000 clones, less than 90% occurring once; the ten biggest clones make up 1.5% to 1.7%. Specimen: PBMCs. These receptors all come from a man between 40 and 49 years old in good health and CMV-seronegative. The CDR3 runs from the conserved cysteine through the conserved F or W. D genes are given only for firm matches. Part of the rows lack a size; the others show once, few, many or a class for expanded clones.

clone_size	d_call	j_call	v_call	cdr3_aa	cdr3_nt
-	-	TRBJ2-2	TRBV11-2	CASSPGYGTTNTGELFF	TGTGCCAGCAGCCCGGGGTACGGGACAACGAACACCGGGGAGCTGTTTTTT
-	TRBD2	TRBJ2-7	TRBV2	CASSEGLATAYEQYF	TGTGCCAGCAGTGAGGGACTAGCGACAGCCTACGAGCAGTACTTC
-	-	TRBJ2-7	TRBV6-1	CASSEALRGYEQYF	TGTGCCAGCAGTGAAGCGCTTCGAGGGTACGAGCAGTACTTC
-	-	TRBJ2-7	TRBV6-5	CASSSYYEQYF	TGTGCCAGCAGTTCGTACTACGAGCAGTACTTC
once	TRBD2	TRBJ2-7	TRBV6-6	CASSLSGGEYEQYF	TGTGCCAGCAGCCTTAGCGGGGGAGAATACGAGCAGTACTTC
-	TRBD1	TRBJ2-7	TRBV5-8	CATGTGDIEQYF	TGTGCCACCGGGACAGGGGATATCGAGCAGTACTTC
-	-	TRBJ2-7	TRBV11-3	CASSSNDGYEQYF	TGTGCCAGCAGCTCTAACGACGGGTACGAGCAGTACTTC
few	TRBD2	TRBJ2-3	TRBV7-2	CASRPTSGNTDTQYF	TGTGCCAGCAGACCTACTAGCGGGAACACAGATACGCAGTATTTT
-	-	TRBJ1-3	TRBV7-3	CASSLDGGAFGNTIYF	TGTGCCAGCAGCTTAGATGGAGGCGCTTTTGGAAACACCATATATTTT
-	-	TRBJ2-6	TRBV14	CASSHRYSGANVLTF	TGTGCCAGCAGCCACAGGTACTCTGGGGCCAACGTCCTGACTTTC
-	-	TRBJ1-2	TRBV10-3	CAISDRLAGTPNGYTF	TGTGCCATCAGTGACCGATTAGCCGGGACACCAAATGGCTACACCTTC